This passage covers 8 T cell receptor beta chains from one sample sequenced in a study of post-analysis software for immune sequencing data. Findings and caveats of the study: Controls had lower frequencies than patients of 4 or 5 TRBV segments, which included TRBV5-6, TRBV5-1 and TRBV20-1.

These receptors lack a known antigen. Unique molecular identifiers had been added to the TCR beta cDNA libraries. TCRdb used MiXCR to reprocess the PCR reads, holding one entry per CDR3 protein. The sample lists hundreds of thousands of distinct CDR3 sequences, about a third occurring once. Specimen: blood. Receptors originate from a girl aged 10 to 17 with multiple sclerosis.

A few counts support this clonotype. This sequence joins TRBV5-6 and TRBJ2-7, with D perhaps TRBD2 (6 bases). Germline loops: CDR1 SGHDT, CDR2 YYEEEE. The CDR3 spans 14 residues. Deletions cut 4 bases from V and 2 bases from J, with 13 bases between. CDR3 amino acids: CASSALQRAYEQYF. The CDR3 region has the DNA TGTGCCAGCAGCGCCCTGCAGCGGGCCTACGAGCAGTACTTC.

This clonotype was picked up a small number of times. J is TRBJ2-7 and V is TRBV7-8; D uncertain. The CDR3 is 12 amino acids. Germline CDR1 reads SGHVS; CDR2 reads FQNEAQ. V lost 7 bases and J lost 3, with 10 bases in between. CDR3 in DNA: TGTGCCAGCACCGAGGACCACTACGAGCAGTACTTC. This sequence encodes CASTEDHYEQYF.

On this clonotype itself: Since a much larger clone is just one base distant, this may be a read error. V usage is TRBV20-1 and J usage is TRBJ2-5; weak D call: TRBD1 (6 bases). There are 14 residues in the CDR3. Germline-derived CDR1 and CDR2 are DFQATT and SNEGSKA (reference sequence). CDR3 sequence reads: CSAGDGGKGETQYF. CDR3 DNA sequence: TGCAGTGCTGGAGATGGGGGCAAGGGGGAGACCCAGTACTTC.

The rearrangement uses TRBV7-2 and TRBJ2-5, with D unclear. The V end was cut by 5 bases, the J end by 3 bases, with 10 bases between. CDR3 size: 13 residues. Germline V gene data show CDR1 as SGHTA and CDR2 as FQGNSA. CDR3 sequence: CASSPDNKETQYF. The CDR3, as DNA: TGTGCCAGCAGCCCAGACAACAAAGAGACCCAGTACTTC.

The chain uses TRBV5-6 and TRBJ2-2; no firm D call. Germline V gene lookup returns CDR1 SGHDT and CDR2 YYEEEE. V was trimmed by 0 bases and J by 8 bases, leaving 8 bases between them. CDR3 length: 13 amino acids. The chain's CDR3 is CASSLVLGGELFF. For the CDR3, the DNA is TGTGCCAGCAGCTTGGTGCTGGGTGGGGAGCTGTTTTTT.

This clonotype was detected ten times or more. This chain uses TRBV15 with TRBJ2-7, with TRBD1 matching 9 bases. The CDR3 length is 14 residues. Germline V gene data show CDR1 as LNHNV and CDR2 as YYDKDF (reference sequence). Losses at the gene ends were 5 bases for V and 4 bases for J; bases not matched to a gene: 6. The CDR3 here is CATSPGTGTYEQYF. In DNA, the CDR3 is TGTGCCACCAGCCCCGGGACAGGGACTTACGAGCAGTACTTC. The full variable domain, its missing parts supplied by reference TRBV15 and TRBJ2-7, is DAMVIQNPRYQVTQFGKPVTLSCSQTLNHNVMYWYQQKSSQAPKLLFHYYDKDFNNEADTPDNFQSRRPNTSFCFLDIRSPGLGDTAMYLCATSPGTGTYEQYFGPGTRLTVT.

This clonotype was counted between two and nine times. The rearrangement joins TRBV7-3 to TRBJ2-1, with 9 bases that match TRBD2. The germline V gene has CDR1 SGHTA and CDR2 FQGTGA. The CDR3 loop spans 15 amino acids. V gave up 6 bases and J gave up 6 bases; unmatched junction bases: 9. DNA for the CDR3: TGTGCCAGCAGTCCCCTTGGCGGGGGGGCCAATGAGCAGTTCTTC. It codes for CASSPLGGGANEQFF. The variable domain in full, with the rest retrieved from reference TRBV7-3 and TRBJ2-1, is GAGVSQTPSNKVTEKGKYVELRCDPISGHTALYWYRQSLGQGPEFLIYFQGTGAADDSGLPNDRFFAVRPEGSVSTLKIQRTERGDSAVYLCASSPLGGGANEQFFGPGTRLTVL.

There are many counts of this clonotype. Its ends do not fully match the called genes, so a read error is possible. The chain combines TRBV4-1 with TRBJ2-1; D ambiguous. The CDR3 loop spans 13 amino acids. Germline V gene sequence: CDR1 MGHRA, CDR2 YSYEKL. In nucleotides, the CDR3 is TGTGCCAGCAGCTTAGTAGGGCACAATGAGCAGTTCTTC. It is translated as CASSLVGHNEQFF.